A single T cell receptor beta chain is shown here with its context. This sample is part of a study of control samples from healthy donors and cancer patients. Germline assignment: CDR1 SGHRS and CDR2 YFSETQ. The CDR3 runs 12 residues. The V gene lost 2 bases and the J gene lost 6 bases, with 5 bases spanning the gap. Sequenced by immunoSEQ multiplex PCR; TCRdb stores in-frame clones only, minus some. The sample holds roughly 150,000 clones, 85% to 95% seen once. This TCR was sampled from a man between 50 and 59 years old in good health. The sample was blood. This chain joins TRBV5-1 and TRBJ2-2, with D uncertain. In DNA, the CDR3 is TGCGCCAGCAGCTTCTCCCCCGGGGAGCTGTTTTTT. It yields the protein CASSFSPGELFF.